The 31 T cell receptor beta chains presented below share a single source sample, sequenced in a study of blood T cell repertoires in COVID-19. The method was immunoSEQ multiplex PCR; TCRdb's version includes in-frame clones alone and lacks a portion of them. The sample holds 300,000 to 350,000 clones, approximately 89% seen once. The sequenced sample consisted of PBMCs or T cells enriched from blood (not recorded which). These receptor sequences come from a young man who had recovered from COVID-19.

The J gene is TRBJ2-5, the V gene TRBV24-1; D gene uncertain. The CDR3 loop spans 11 amino acids. Trimming removed 4 bases from V and 6 bases from J, with 5 bases in between. Germline V gene lookup returns CDR1 KGHDR and CDR2 SFDVKD. The CDR3 coding sequence is TGTGCCACCAGTGACAGAAAGACCCAGTACTTC. Amino acid sequence: CATSDRKTQYF.

The chain combines TRBV13 with TRBJ2-4, with 11 bases matching TRBD1. Germline lookup yields CDR1 PRHDT and CDR2 FYEKMQ (reference sequence). The CDR3 is 15 residues long. V dropped 4 bases and J dropped 8; count of bases not matched to a gene: 7. The CDR3 sequence is CASSWTGGALHIQYF. The DNA for the CDR3 is TGTGCCAGCAGCTGGACAGGGGGCGCGTTACACATTCAGTACTTC.

This chain connects TRBV3-1 (or the pseudogene TRBV3-2) to TRBJ1-1, with a possible D match to TRBD1 (6 bases). Trimming removed 4 bases at V and 0 bases at J, with 15 bases between. This CDR3 region has 16 residues. Germline-derived CDR1 and CDR2 are LGHDT and YNNKEL (reference sequence). Written as DNA, the CDR3 is TGTGCCAGCAGCCCCCCTCGGACAGACATGAACACTGAAGCTTTCTTT. Translated: CASSPPRTDMNTEAFF.

The CDR3, as DNA: TGTGCCAGCGCTGGCCAGTCGGGGACTGAAGCTTTCTTT. Its protein is CASAGQSGTEAFF. The chain combines TRBV2 with TRBJ1-1; unclear D gene. Germline V gives CDR1 SNHLY, CDR2 FYNNEI. V gave up 8 bases and J gave up 5 bases, with 15 bases separating them. The CDR3 has 13 amino acids.

V is TRBV19 and J is TRBJ1-3; no clear D gene. Germline CDR1 reads LNHDA; CDR2 reads SQIVND (reference sequence). This CDR3 contains 14 residues. Trimming cost V 7 bases and J 2 bases, with 12 bases left between them. CDR3: CASTELSTGNTIYF. The CDR3, as DNA: TGTGCCAGTACGGAGTTAAGTACTGGAAACACCATATATTTT. The full variable domain, with the rest looked up from reference TRBV19 and TRBJ1-3, is DGGITQSPKYLFRKEGQNVTLSCEQNLNHDAMYWYRQDPGQGLRLIYYSQIVNDFQKGDIAEGYSVSREKKESFPLTVTSAQKNPTAFYLCASTELSTGNTIYFGEGSWLTVV.

Concerning this clone: Other DNA sequences from this sample encode an identical CDR3 as well. The chain couples TRBV19 to TRBJ2-7, with a possible D match to TRBD2 (6 bases). The CDR3 extends over 14 amino acids. The germline V gene encodes CDR1 LNHDA and CDR2 SQIVND (reference sequence). Trimming stripped 3 bases from V and 3 bases from J, with 12 bases between. This CDR3 is CASSMAGGNYEQYF. The CDR3 coding sequence is TGTGCCAGTAGTATGGCAGGAGGGAACTACGAGCAGTACTTC. The whole variable domain, remainder taken from reference TRBV19 and TRBJ2-7, is DGGITQSPKYLFRKEGQNVTLSCEQNLNHDAMYWYRQDPGQGLRLIYYSQIVNDFQKGDIAEGYSVSREKKESFPLTVTSAQKNPTAFYLCASSMAGGNYEQYFGPGTRLTVT.

This chain links TRBV29-1 with TRBJ2-7, with TRBD2 as a possible D gene (5 bases). This CDR3 has 12 amino acids. V was clipped by 6 bases and J by 3 bases, with 12 bases between them. CDR1 is SQVTM and CDR2 is ANQGSEA in the germline V gene. In nucleotides, the CDR3 is TGCAGCGTCCTAACTAGTCGCTACGAGCAGTACTTC. This sequence encodes CSVLTSRYEQYF.

As for this clone: In the same sample, other DNA sequences code for this CDR3. The gene calls are TRBV7-8 and TRBJ2-7; 9 bases match TRBD1. This CDR3 has 13 residues. CDR1 and CDR2 (germline): SGHVS, FQNEAQ. The V and J ends lost 3 bases and 6 bases, in that order; junction bases with no gene match: 3. The CDR3: CASSFGQGSEQYF. The CDR3 DNA sequence: TGTGCCAGCAGCTTCGGACAGGGGTCCGAGCAGTACTTC.

This clone has only a few counts. This chain connects TRBV15 to TRBJ2-3; D ambiguous. V shed 6 bases and J shed 6 bases, with 10 bases lying between them. The CDR3 totals 12 residues. In germline, CDR1 is LNHNV, CDR2 YYDKDF (reference sequence). The chain's CDR3 is CATSLNPDTQYF. CDR3 sequence (DNA): TGTGCCACCAGTCTAAATCCGGATACGCAGTATTTT.

The V gene is TRBV10-3, the J gene TRBJ1-5; 11 nucleotides match TRBD1. Looked up from germline, CDR1 is ENHRY and CDR2 is SYGVKD. J gave up 6 bases and V 6 bases, and 1 base lay outside the gene matches. This CDR3 has 13 residues. The CDR3 sequence is CAIRGTGGQPQHF. As DNA, the CDR3 is TGTGCCATCAGGGGGACAGGGGGTCAGCCCCAGCATTTT.

The chain links TRBV10-2 to TRBJ1-5, with 9 nucleotides matching TRBD1. Germline V gene data show CDR1 as WSHSY and CDR2 as SAAADI. V gave up 4 bases and J gave up 5 bases; unmatched junction bases: 6. The CDR3 contains 15 residues. The CDR3 sequence: CASSGGQGPYQPQHF. The CDR3 DNA reads as TGCGCCAGCAGTGGGGGACAGGGTCCGTATCAGCCCCAGCATTTT.

The chain combines TRBV5-1 with TRBJ2-3; TRBD2 agrees at 7 bases. The CDR3 contains 16 residues. The germline V gene has CDR1 SGHRS and CDR2 YFSETQ. The V gene end was trimmed by 0 bases and the J gene end by 3 bases; junction bases not matched to a gene: 7. For the CDR3, the DNA is TGCGCCAGCAGCTTGGGGGCCCTAGCGGAGACAGATACGCAGTATTTT. Protein: CASSLGALAETDTQYF.

The chain recombines TRBV10-3 with TRBJ2-1; 10 bases are a match to TRBD1. Trimming cost V 3 bases and J 0 bases; bases outside gene matches: 8. The CDR3 contains 18 residues. CDR1 is ENHRY, CDR2 SYGVKD, per germline. CDR3 sequence reads: CAISDRRGQGGSYNEQFF. For the CDR3, the DNA is TGTGCCATCAGTGACCGCCGCGGACAGGGGGGCTCCTACAATGAGCAGTTCTTC.

There are a few counts of this clone. The chain recombines TRBV23-1 with TRBJ1-5; D may be TRBD1 (5 bases). TRBV23-1 has ORF status, its function being uncertain. The V gene lost 0 bases and the J gene lost 4 bases, with 10 bases spanning the gap. The CDR3 length is 15 residues. CDR3 loop: CASSQSRGGNQPQHF. The CDR3 nucleotides read TGCGCCAGCAGTCAATCGCGGGGGGGTAATCAGCCCCAGCATTTT.

This clone is a singleton in its sample. The V call is TRBV9, the J call TRBJ1-2; 9 bases line up with TRBD1. Germline lookup yields CDR1 SGDLS and CDR2 YYNGEE. This CDR3 has 15 residues. Trimming cost V 0 bases and J 3 bases; bases outside gene matches: 3. The CDR3 nucleotides read TGTGCCAGCAGCGTAGATGGGACAGGGTACTATGGCTACACCTTC. Translating it yields CASSVDGTGYYGYTF.

The chain has TRBV4-2 and TRBJ1-2, with 8 bases lining up with TRBD1. The CDR3 length is 16 residues. V dropped 0 bases and J dropped 4; count of bases not matched to a gene: 7. Germline V gene data show CDR1 as LGHNA and CDR2 as YNFKEQ. CDR3 bases: TGTGCCAGCAGCCAAGACCTCGGACAGGGCGCCTATGGCTACACCTTC. This codes for CASSQDLGQGAYGYTF.

A note on this clone: The sample contains more than one DNA sequence encoding this CDR3. V gene TRBV5-1 combines with J gene TRBJ2-5; unclear D gene. Per germline, CDR1 SGHRS and CDR2 YFSETQ. The CDR3 sequence is 11 residues long. The V and J ends lost 4 bases and 1 base respectively, with 2 bases between them. This CDR3 is CASSLQETQYF. In nucleotides, the CDR3 is TGCGCCAGCAGCCTCCAAGAGACCCAGTACTTC.

The V gene is TRBV6-5, the J gene TRBJ1-5; D unclear. CDR1 MNHEY and CDR2 SVGAGI come from the germline V gene. The length of the CDR3 is 15 residues. The V end lost 3 bases, the J end lost 7 bases, and 16 bases lay between the germline ends. The CDR3 protein is CASSYRRDFGQPQHF. CDR3 DNA: TGTGCCAGCAGTTATAGGCGGGATTTTGGGCAGCCCCAGCATTTT.

The rearrangement uses TRBV19 and TRBJ2-1; no reliable D call. Germline values: CDR1 LNHDA, CDR2 SQIVND (reference sequence). The CDR3 loop spans 15 amino acids. Trimming pared 5 bases from V and 0 bases from J, leaving 11 bases between. CDR3 loop: CASSATWSSYNEQFF. In nucleotides, the CDR3 is TGTGCCAGTAGTGCCACCTGGAGCTCCTACAATGAGCAGTTCTTC.

The J gene is TRBJ2-5, the V gene TRBV5-4; TRBD2 might be the D (5 bases). The V gene lost 7 bases and the J gene lost 4 bases, with 17 bases spanning the gap. CDR1 and CDR2 from the germline V gene are SGHNT and YYREEE (reference sequence). This CDR3 comprises 14 residues. CDR3 residues: CASLRKDGGETQYF. The CDR3 nucleotides are TGTGCCAGCCTACGGAAAGACGGAGGAGAGACCCAGTACTTC.

The count of this clone is one. The chain has TRBV28 and TRBJ1-2; 8 positions match TRBD1. The germline V gene encodes CDR1 MDHEN and CDR2 SYDVKM. The CDR3 consists of 14 residues. Germline trimming cut 4 bases from V and 8 bases from J; bases unmatched to any gene: 9. In DNA form, the CDR3 reads TGTGCCAGCAGTTCGCAGGGGGCTCGTGAGGGCTACACCTTC. Translation gives CASSSQGAREGYTF.

The CDR3 reads CASSLDRTVYEQYF. The CDR3 DNA sequence: TGTGCCAGCAGCTTAGATCGAACAGTCTACGAGCAGTACTTC. J is TRBJ2-7 and V is TRBV11-2; D call uncertain. Germline CDR1 SGHAT, CDR2 FQNNGV. The CDR3 is made up of 14 amino acids. Deletions cut 0 bases from V and 3 bases from J, with 9 bases between. Supplemented by reference TRBV11-2 and TRBJ2-7, the full variable domain reads EAGVAQSPRYKIIEKRQSVAFWCNPISGHATLYWYQQILGQGPKLLIQFQNNGVVDDSQLPKDRFSAERLKGVDSTLKIQPAKLEDSAVYLCASSLDRTVYEQYFGPGTRLTVT.

This chain links TRBV4-1 with TRBJ2-3, with unresolved D. The V and J ends lost 1 base and 0 bases respectively, with 5 bases between them. The germline V gene has CDR1 MGHRA and CDR2 YSYEKL. The CDR3 consists of 14 residues. The CDR3 sequence is CASSQVGSTDTQYF. The CDR3 DNA reads as TGCGCCAGCAGCCAAGTCGGTAGCACAGATACGCAGTATTTT.

The chain employs TRBV5-1 and TRBJ2-1, with D possibly matching TRBD2 (6 bases). V shed 4 bases and J shed 8 bases, with 16 bases lying between them. CDR1 and CDR2 (germline): SGHRS, YFSETQ. The CDR3 has 14 residues. The CDR3 nucleotides are TGCGCCAGCAGCGGCCGTGGGGGGTATGATGAGCAGTTCTTC. It specifies CASSGRGGYDEQFF.

The chain combines TRBV6-5 with TRBJ2-2; tentative D call: TRBD2 (6 bases). Trimming stripped 8 bases from V and 4 bases from J, with 14 bases between. The germline CDR1 and CDR2 sequences are MNHEY and SVGAGI. This CDR3 has 14 residues. CDR3 amino acids: CASGGKVSTGELFF. CDR3 coding DNA: TGTGCCAGCGGAGGGAAGGTGTCCACCGGGGAGCTGTTTTTT.

The chain joins TRBV7-9 to TRBJ2-1; tentative D call: TRBD2 (5 bases). Trimming took 4 bases from V and 6 from J, leaving 19 bases between them. The CDR3 has 16 residues. CDR1 SEHNR and CDR2 FQNEAQ come from the germline V gene (reference sequence). This CDR3 is CASSSQGSRYRNEQFF. The CDR3 DNA reads TGTGCCAGCAGCTCCCAAGGGAGTAGGTATCGCAATGAGCAGTTCTTC. The complete variable domain, with remaining parts taken from reference TRBV7-9 and TRBJ2-1, reads DTGVSQNPRHKITKRGQNVTFRCDPISEHNRLYWYRQTLGQGPEFLTYFQNEAQLEKSRLLSDRFSAERPKGSFSTLEIQRTEQGDSAMYLCASSSQGSRYRNEQFFGPGTRLTVL.

The J gene is TRBJ1-3, the V gene TRBV24-1; 7 nucleotides match TRBD1. Trimming removed 11 bases from V and 2 bases from J; junction bases left unmatched: 8. Germline CDR1 is KGHDR and CDR2 is SFDVKD. This CDR3 has 14 amino acids. Here the CDR3 reads CAIRQGKAGNTIYF. CDR3 DNA sequence: TGTGCCATACGACAGGGAAAGGCTGGAAACACCATATATTTT.

This clone was recorded once. The chain joins TRBV5-1 to TRBJ1-1; 10 bases match TRBD1. The CDR3 extends over 17 amino acids. The V and J ends lost 5 bases and 0 bases, in that order; junction bases with no gene match: 10. Germline V CDR1 and CDR2: SGHRS, YFSETQ. In nucleotides, the CDR3 is TGCGCCAGCAGGTTCCCGGGACAGGGGTTCATGAACACTGAAGCTTTCTTT. It codes for CASRFPGQGFMNTEAFF.

DNA for the CDR3: TGTGCCAGCAGCTTAGCCGGAGGGACCCAGTACTTC. The encoded protein is CASSLAGGTQYF. This chain joins TRBV11-3 and TRBJ2-5; possible D gene TRBD2, 5 bases. Germline lookup yields CDR1 SGHNT and CDR2 YENEEA. This CDR3 has 12 residues. V dropped 1 base and J dropped 7 bases, with 7 bases sitting between them.

The chain has TRBV15 and TRBJ2-1; TRBD2 agrees at 7 bases. Losses at the gene ends were 5 bases for V and 0 bases for J; bases not matched to a gene: 4. In germline, CDR1 is LNHNV, CDR2 YYDKDF (reference sequence). This CDR3 comprises 15 residues. CDR3 in DNA: TGTGCCACCAGCGGGGGGACTACCTCCTACAATGAGCAGTTCTTC. Protein product: CATSGGTTSYNEQFF.

The CDR3 region has the DNA TGCGCCAGCAGTGTTCAGGGGAGTGGAGAAGTTGAAGCTTTCTTT. This codes for CASSVQGSGEVEAFF. V and J are TRBV5-1 and TRBJ1-1; D possibly corresponds to TRBD1 (6 bases). This CDR3 region has 15 residues. Looked up from germline, CDR1 is SGHRS and CDR2 is YFSETQ. V lost 5 bases and J 7 bases, leaving 21 bases between the germline ends.